This T cell receptor beta chain appears in the sequencing data of a study of blood T cell repertoires in COVID-19. Study information: Some COVID-19 samples were acute and others convalescent; all came from the United States, Italy and Spain.

The method was immunoSEQ multiplex PCR; TCRdb's version includes in-frame clones alone and lacks a portion of them. Among about 59,000 clones, around 90% were seen once, and the ten largest hold roughly 15%. This CDR3 comprises 16 residues. CDR1 SNHLY and CDR2 FYNNEI come from the germline V gene. Trimming left V 5 bases short and J 5 bases short, with 21 bases between. The receptor was derived from a man aged 80 or over with acute or convalescent COVID-19. The chain carries TRBV2 and TRBJ2-5; tentative D call: TRBD1 (6 bases). The source material was peripheral blood. Here the CDR3 reads CASSPPQQGWGETQYF. Written as DNA, the CDR3 is TGTGCCAGCAGTCCCCCCCAACAGGGATGGGGGGAGACCCAGTACTTC.